The clone carrying this TCR beta chain has only one observation. Trimming took 4 bases from V and 1 from J; bases not matched to a gene: 14. CDR3 size: 20 residues. CDR1 and CDR2 (germline): WSHSY, SAAADI. The data were obtained in a study of T cell changes during pregnancy in multiple sclerosis. TCRdb's copy holds only in-frame clones and misses some; the assay was immunoSEQ multiplex PCR. The sample has about 22,000 clones, more than 75% seen once. The sequence came from a female donor with multiple sclerosis, enrolled in a pregnancy study. The gene calls are TRBV10-2 and TRBJ2-3, with 13 bases lining up with TRBD2. Specimen: CD8+ T cells from peripheral blood mononuclear cells, collected before pregnancy. CDR3 in amino acids: CASSGRPGLAGLTGTDTQYF. As DNA, the CDR3 is TGCGCCAGCAGTGGGAGACCGGGACTAGCGGGGTTAACTGGCACAGATACGCAGTATTTT.